This TCR beta chain was identified during a study of blood T cell repertoires in COVID-19. The CDR3 is 15 amino acids. Trimming took 0 bases from V and 6 from J; bases not matched to a gene: 4. Germline loops: CDR1 SGHRS, CDR2 YFSETQ. The table came from immunoSEQ multiplex PCR; TCRdb's copy has only in-frame clones and leaves some out. The profile covers about 130,000 clones, with around 87% appearing a single time and about 3.6% taken by the ten largest. The sample was peripheral blood. The receptor was isolated from a woman aged 55-70 years with acute or convalescent COVID-19. The chain is built from TRBV5-1 and TRBJ2-1; 9 bases fit TRBD1. The CDR3 nucleotides are TGCGCCAGCAGCTTGGTGGGGACAGGGTTCAATGAGCAGTTCTTC. It is translated as CASSLVGTGFNEQFF.